The T cell receptor beta chain under discussion was sequenced for a study of CD8+ T cells in alopecia areata. cDNA prepared by RNA extraction and subsequent reverse transcription served as the template for sequencing. Libraries were prepared by immunoSEQ multiplex PCR; TCRdb keeps only in-frame clonotypes and omits some of them. The table includes 150,000 or so clones, approximately 50% detected once. The sequence was collected from a human donor with alopecia areata. The sequenced material came from CD4+ T cells sorted from blood.

The CDR3 bases are TGTGCCAGCAGTGGGATTAGCGGGAGGGCTTTCAATGAGCAGTTCTTC. This translates into CASSGISGRAFNEQFF. The chain combines TRBV2 with TRBJ2-1, with TRBD2 identical over 11 bases. This CDR3 is 16 amino acids long. Germline loops: CDR1 SNHLY, CDR2 FYNNEI. The V gene end was trimmed by 4 bases and the J gene end by 6 bases; junction bases not matched to a gene: 8.